A single sample gave rise to the 2 T cell receptor beta chains below, sequenced in a study of T cells in Graves' hyperthyroidism and ophthalmopathy. Amplified regions were TCR beta CDR3 sequences from RNA transcripts. In the first-round RT-PCR of the TCR CDR3, the HTBI primer set was used. TCRdb redid the calling of the multiplex PCR reads with MiXCR, one entry per CDR3 protein. The sample lists fewer than 450,000 distinct CDR3 sequences; about 14% were seen once. Material: blood. The origin of the receptors is a man aged 50 or older with Graves' ophthalmopathy.

For this clonotype: This may arise from a read error, as a much more abundant clone is one base away. The rearrangement links TRBV5-1 to TRBJ2-7; D may be TRBD2 (6 bases). Germline CDR1 reads SGHRS; CDR2 reads YFSETQ. This CDR3 spans 13 amino acids. Trimming stripped 7 bases from V and 3 bases from J, with 14 bases between. The CDR3 sequence: CASGRGTDYEQYF. In DNA form, the CDR3 reads TGCGCCAGCGGTCGGGGGACCGACTACGAGCAGTACTTC.

In its sample, this clonotype was seen many times. The rearrangement links TRBV12-3 or TRBV12-4 to TRBJ1-5; D call uncertain. Trimming stripped 5 bases from V and 6 bases from J, with 11 bases between. The CDR3 consists of 13 residues. CDR3 in DNA: TGTGCCAGCAGTCCCCGTGAACGTCAGCCCCAGCATTTT. Protein: CASSPRERQPQHF.